What follows are 8 T cell receptor beta chains derived from one specimen sequenced in a study of blood T cell repertoires in COVID-19. TCRdb's table, derived via immunoSEQ multiplex PCR, lists solely in-frame clones and lacks some. The repertoire includes 150,000 to 200,000 clones, about four fifths of them detected once, and 11% to 15% sits in the top ten. Sequencing was done on a sample of peripheral blood. Receptors were obtained from an elderly woman with acute or convalescent COVID-19.

This clone has a handful of counts. The V and J genes are TRBV28 and TRBJ1-5; 8 bases align to TRBD1. Per the germline V gene, CDR1 is MDHEN and CDR2 is SYDVKM. The CDR3 covers 12 residues. The junction had 4 bases not matched to a gene; V was cut back by 10 bases and J by 5 bases. CDR3 DNA: TGTGCCACTGACAGGGGCCATCAGCCCCAGCATTTT. It is translated as CATDRGHQPQHF.

This chain uses TRBV2 with TRBJ1-1, with D maybe TRBD1 (6 bases). Per the germline V gene, CDR1 is SNHLY and CDR2 is FYNNEI. The CDR3 consists of 13 residues. V lost 3 bases and J 6 bases, leaving 11 bases between the germline ends. The CDR3: CASSDRGPAEAFF. In DNA form, the CDR3 reads TGTGCCAGCAGTGACAGGGGCCCGGCTGAAGCTTTCTTT.

The J gene is TRBJ2-2, the V gene TRBV5-1, with 11 bases fitting TRBD2. Germline CDR1 SGHRS, CDR2 YFSETQ. The V gene end was trimmed by 3 bases and the J gene end by 2 bases; junction bases not matched to a gene: 3. The CDR3 is made up of 16 amino acids. The CDR3 is CASSSGTSGNTGELFF. The CDR3 coding sequence is TGCGCCAGCAGCTCTGGGACTAGCGGAAACACCGGGGAGCTGTTTTTT.

The J gene is TRBJ1-1, the V gene TRBV5-5, with TRBD1 matching over 11 bases. V shed 1 base, J shed 5 bases, and the junction held 7 bases outside the gene matches. The CDR3 length is 16 residues. CDR1 is SGHKS, CDR2 YYEKEE, per germline (reference sequence). The CDR3 DNA follows: TGTGCCAGCAGCTTGATCGTTGGGACAGGGGGAACTGAAGCTTTCTTT. Translated, it gives CASSLIVGTGGTEAFF.

The table lists this clone with a count of one. The rearrangement links TRBV18 to TRBJ2-2; 9 nucleotides align to TRBD2. This CDR3 contains 16 residues. Looked up from germline, CDR1 is KGHSH and CDR2 is LQKENI. V lost 3 bases and J lost 0; bases outside the gene matches: 2. The CDR3 loop reads CASSPTSGSNTGELFF. CDR3 nucleotide sequence: TGTGCCAGCTCACCCACTAGCGGGTCGAACACCGGGGAGCTGTTTTTT.

V is TRBV19 and J is TRBJ1-5, with 9 nucleotides matching TRBD1. This CDR3 spans 16 amino acids. The V gene's germline CDR1 is LNHDA and CDR2 SQIVND (reference sequence). Trimming cost V 4 bases and J 6 bases; bases outside gene matches: 10. The CDR3 here is CASSRVTGQGTQPQHF. CDR3 DNA sequence: TGTGCCAGTAGTAGGGTGACGGGACAGGGAACTCAGCCCCAGCATTTT.

The rearrangement joins TRBV19 to TRBJ2-1; 10 bases align to TRBD1. The V gene end was trimmed by 5 bases and the J gene end by 10 bases; junction bases not matched to a gene: 8. The CDR3 runs to 14 residues. Germline V gene data show CDR1 as LNHDA and CDR2 as SQIVND (reference sequence). CDR3 bases: TGTGCCAGTAGTCCGGGACAGGGGTTCAAGGAGCAGTTCTTC. This translates into CASSPGQGFKEQFF.

The chain is built from TRBV2 and TRBJ2-2; 7 positions match TRBD2. J lost 4 bases, V lost 7 bases, and 6 bases had no gene match. Germline-derived CDR1 and CDR2 are SNHLY and FYNNEI. CDR3 size: 14 residues. The CDR3 DNA reads as TGTGCCAGCAAAGCACTAGCGAGCACCGGGGAGCTGTTTTTT. This gives the protein CASKALASTGELFF. Full variable domain (outside the CDR3, taken from reference TRBV2 and TRBJ2-2): EPEVTQTPSHQVTQMGQEVILRCVPISNHLYFYWYRQILGQKVEFLVSFYNNEISEKSEIFDDQFSVERPDGSNFTLKIRSTKLEDSAMYFCASKALASTGELFFGEGSRLTVL.